Below, 25 T cell receptor beta chains from the same sample are listed, as sequenced in a study of identical twins. TCRdb redid the calling of the 5' RACE reads with MiXCR, one entry per CDR3 protein. The table has a few hundred thousand distinct CDR3 sequences, roughly a tenth seen once. Sequenced input: memory T cells sorted from blood. Receptor source: a man aged 50 to 59 in good health.

This clonotype was picked up many times. The CDR3 loop is CSAEGRGGSEQFF. CDR3 coding DNA: TGCAGTGCTGAGGGCAGAGGGGGGAGTGAGCAGTTCTTC. V and J are TRBV20-1 and TRBJ2-1, with D possibly being TRBD1 or TRBD2 (6 bases each). The CDR3 sequence is 13 residues long. The germline V gene encodes CDR1 DFQATT and CDR2 SNEGSKA (reference sequence). Trimming took 5 bases from V and 9 from J, leaving 17 bases between them.

This sequence joins TRBV4-1 and TRBJ2-7; 9 bases map to TRBD1. With 3 bases clipped from V and 7 bases from J, the junction kept 10 bases outside the gene matches. The germline CDR1 and CDR2 sequences are MGHRA and YSYEKL. This CDR3 contains 15 residues. CDR3 nucleotides: TGCGCCAGCAGCCAGACGGACAGGGGAGGATATGAGCAGTACTTC. Protein product: CASSQTDRGGYEQYF.

This clonotype was seen at least ten times. The rearrangement joins TRBV6-1 to TRBJ2-7; no clear D. Germline CDR1 is MNHNS and CDR2 is SASEGT. CDR3 length: 14 amino acids. V lost 10 bases to trimming and J lost 5 bases, with 21 bases between them. CDR3 amino acids: CATKSSGSQNEQYF. The CDR3 bases are TGTGCCACCAAGAGCAGTGGGTCTCAGAACGAGCAGTACTTC.

This clonotype has a handful of counts. This sequence joins TRBV20-1 and TRBJ2-3; TRBD2 matches at 8 bases. The V and J ends lost 0 bases and 5 bases, in that order; junction bases with no gene match: 7. Germline CDR1 and CDR2: DFQATT and SNEGSKA (reference sequence). The CDR3 loop spans 15 amino acids. The CDR3 spells CSARDYSGTIDTQYF. For the CDR3, the DNA is TGCAGTGCTAGAGATTATAGCGGGACGATAGATACGCAGTATTTT.

Here the CDR3 reads CASTDVLAGGSTDTQYF. Written as DNA, the CDR3 is TGTGCCAGTACCGACGTGCTAGCGGGGGGATCCACAGATACGCAGTATTTT. This rearrangement joins TRBV19 to TRBJ2-3, with 11 bases fitting TRBD2. The V gene end was trimmed by 7 bases and the J gene end by 2 bases; junction bases not matched to a gene: 11. The germline CDR1 and CDR2 sequences are LNHDA and SQIVND (reference sequence). This CDR3 is 17 amino acids long.

In this sample, this clonotype turned up a few times. The CDR3 DNA sequence: TGCGCCAGCAGCCAAGCCTCGGGGGGACAGTCGGCTGAAAAACTGTTTTTT. It codes for CASSQASGGQSAEKLFF. The rearrangement uses TRBV4-3 and TRBJ1-4; 7 nucleotides match TRBD1. V was clipped by 1 base and J by 7 bases; unmatched bases: 12. Germline V gene data show CDR1 as LGHNA and CDR2 as YSLEER. CDR3 length: 17 amino acids.

This clonotype was found a few times. CDR3 loop: CASSPRTDNQPQHF. CDR3 nucleotides: TGTGCCAGCAGTCCCCGGACAGACAATCAGCCCCAGCATTTT. The rearrangement links TRBV27 to TRBJ1-5; D possibly corresponds to TRBD1 (6 bases). Trimming stripped 5 bases from V and 3 bases from J, with 11 bases between. Germline V gene lookup returns CDR1 MNHEY and CDR2 SMNVEV (reference sequence). CDR3 length equals 14 residues.

The chain is built from TRBV30 and TRBJ2-3; possibly TRBD2 for D (5 bases). Germline V CDR1 and CDR2: GTSNPN, SVGIG (reference sequence). V gave up 3 bases and J gave up 4 bases, with 8 bases separating them. This CDR3 has 12 amino acids. As DNA, the CDR3 is TGTGCCTGGAGCCCCGGGGCAGATACGCAGTATTTT. It codes for CAWSPGADTQYF.

The gene calls are TRBV21-1 and TRBJ1-5; TRBD1, the D gene given by the table, was not confirmed from the DNA. TRBV21-1 has pseudogene status. The CDR3 is 18 amino acids. CDR3 nucleotide sequence: TGTGCCAGCAGCAAAGCCGCGATCTTCCAACAGGGGAATCAGCCCCAGCATTTT. Its translation: CASSKAAIFQQGNQPQHF.

This chain links TRBV4-1 with TRBJ2-7, with D maybe TRBD2 (5 bases). CDR1 and CDR2 from the germline V gene are MGHRA and YSYEKL. V gave up 6 bases and J gave up 5 bases, with 20 bases separating them. The CDR3 covers 15 residues. The CDR3 DNA sequence: TGCGCCAGCAGTCCAAGCCTCTTAGGGAGCCACGAGCAGTACTTC. As protein: CASSPSLLGSHEQYF.

Ten or more counts support this clonotype. CDR3 bases: TGTGCCAGCAGCCCTACCGACTACAATGAGCAGTTCTTC. Protein: CASSPTDYNEQFF. The rearrangement joins TRBV7-9 to TRBJ2-1; D remains unclear. The CDR3 runs to 13 residues. Deletions cut 5 bases from V and 3 bases from J, with 8 bases between. Germline CDR1 SEHNR, CDR2 FQNEAQ (reference sequence).

This clonotype has a count of ten or more. V usage is TRBV20-1 and J usage is TRBJ2-1, with 10 bases fitting TRBD2. The germline V gene has CDR1 DFQATT and CDR2 SNEGSKA (reference sequence). The CDR3 is made up of 16 amino acids. V gave up 5 bases and J gave up 4 bases; unmatched junction bases: 11. The CDR3 sequence is CSAPSSGSLRYNEQFF. The CDR3 region has the DNA TGCAGTGCTCCTTCTAGCGGGAGTTTGAGGTACAATGAGCAGTTCTTC.

The V call is TRBV5-1, the J call TRBJ2-3; TRBD1 matches at 8 bases. J was trimmed by 4 bases and V by 2 bases; bases with no gene match: 6. The CDR3 sequence is 15 residues long. Germline assignment: CDR1 SGHRS and CDR2 YFSETQ. CDR3 in amino acids: CASSLQGGGADTQYF. The CDR3 DNA reads TGCGCCAGCAGCTTACAGGGGGGAGGCGCAGATACGCAGTATTTT.

In its sample, this clonotype was seen a few times. The chain employs TRBV18 and TRBJ2-7; unclear D gene. CDR1 is KGHSH and CDR2 is LQKENI in the germline V gene. V was clipped by 6 bases and J by 4 bases, with 13 bases between them. The CDR3 is 13 amino acids. The CDR3 reads CASSLNSVYEQYF. The DNA of the CDR3 is TGTGCCAGCTCCCTAAACAGTGTTTACGAGCAGTACTTC.

This clonotype has only a few counts. The chain uses TRBV20-1 and TRBJ1-1; D gene unclear. Trimming took 5 bases from V and 1 from J, leaving 8 bases between them. CDR3 length equals 12 residues. Germline V lookup: CDR1 DFQATT, CDR2 SNEGSKA (reference sequence). As DNA, the CDR3 is TGCAGTGCTCCCATCGGGAACACTGAAGCTTTCTTT. It specifies CSAPIGNTEAFF.

This clonotype was counted at least ten times. The chain uses TRBV20-1 and TRBJ2-2, with D tentatively TRBD1 or TRBD2 (7 bases each). The CDR3 has 15 amino acids. V was trimmed by 3 bases and J by 6 bases, leaving 17 bases between them. The germline V gene has CDR1 DFQATT and CDR2 SNEGSKA (reference sequence). CDR3 residues: CSARALRGGAGELFF. In nucleotides, the CDR3 is TGCAGTGCTAGGGCACTCAGGGGGGGGGCCGGGGAGCTGTTTTTT.

The chain is built from TRBV20-1 and TRBJ2-2; possible D gene TRBD1, 6 bases. The CDR3 totals 15 residues. Germline V gene lookup returns CDR1 DFQATT and CDR2 SNEGSKA (reference sequence). V lost 6 bases and J 6 bases, leaving 20 bases between the germline ends. The CDR3 DNA sequence: TGCAGTGCAAGAACAGGGTTTTATGCCGCCGGGGAGCTGTTTTTT. Protein sequence: CSARTGFYAAGELFF.

In this sample, this clonotype turned up a few times. The CDR3 region has the DNA TGTGCCAGCAGTTCGCGGCAGAATAATTCACCCCTCCACTTT. Its translation: CASSSRQNNSPLHF. The chain employs TRBV27 and TRBJ1-6, with D uncertain. The germline V gene has CDR1 MNHEY and CDR2 SMNVEV (reference sequence). The CDR3 sequence is 14 residues long. V lost 4 bases and J 5 bases, leaving 9 bases between the germline ends.

In its sample, this clonotype was seen many times. The chain joins TRBV2 to TRBJ2-5; the match to TRBD2 covers 7 bases. This CDR3 contains 15 residues. Unmatched junction bases numbered 5, after V lost 2 bases and J lost 2 bases. CDR1 and CDR2 (germline): SNHLY, FYNNEI. CDR3 sequence: CASSESPSGQETQYF. CDR3 DNA sequence: TGTGCCAGCAGTGAAAGCCCTAGCGGTCAAGAGACCCAGTACTTC.

In its sample, this clonotype was seen a few times. The gene calls are TRBV6-2 or TRBV6-3 and TRBJ1-1; TRBD1 might be the D (6 bases). Deletions cut 8 bases from V and 5 bases from J, with 21 bases between. The CDR3 has 15 amino acids. Germline values: CDR1 MNHEY, CDR2 SVGEGT. CDR3 coding DNA: TGTGCCAGCCGCTCGTTACAGGGCTCCGGGACTGAAGCTTTCTTT. It specifies CASRSLQGSGTEAFF.

The table lists this clonotype with many counts. The chain is built from TRBV15 and TRBJ2-2; D is ambiguous. CDR3 size: 12 residues. CDR1 and CDR2 from the germline V gene are LNHNV and YYDKDF (reference sequence). V lost 0 bases and J 5 bases, leaving 1 base between the germline ends. The CDR3 is CATSRETGELFF. Written as DNA, the CDR3 is TGTGCCACCAGCAGAGAGACCGGGGAGCTGTTTTTT.

This clonotype was detected only a few times. The chain joins TRBV12-3 or TRBV12-4 to TRBJ1-4; a possible D gene is TRBD1 (6 bases). This CDR3 has 15 residues. Trimming stripped 4 bases from V and 8 bases from J, with 17 bases between. The DNA of the CDR3 is TGTGCCAGCAGTTCCCGGACAGTCGGAGGGGAAAAACTGTTTTTT. This sequence encodes CASSSRTVGGEKLFF.

In its sample, this clonotype was seen a few times. The CDR3 DNA reads as TGTGCCAGCAGTTTATCGGGGCTAGCGGGATATACAGATACGCAGTATTTT. Protein product: CASSLSGLAGYTDTQYF. The chain combines TRBV27 with TRBJ2-3; 9 positions match TRBD2. J gave up 3 bases and V 0 bases, and 7 bases lay outside the gene matches. The CDR3 is made up of 17 amino acids. The germline CDR1 and CDR2 sequences are MNHEY and SMNVEV (reference sequence).

The V and J genes are TRBV5-1 and TRBJ2-3; either TRBD1 or TRBD2 may supply D (5 bases each). Germline CDR1 SGHRS, CDR2 YFSETQ. V was cut by 3 bases and J by 2 bases, with 7 bases left in between. The CDR3 consists of 13 residues. In nucleotides, the CDR3 is TGCGCCAGCAGCTGGGGGACCACAGATACGCAGTATTTT. This encodes CASSWGTTDTQYF.

The rearrangement uses TRBV6-2 or TRBV6-3 and TRBJ2-1; a possible D gene is TRBD1 (5 bases). Between the trimmed V and J ends, which lost 0 bases and 6 bases, there was a span of 9 bases. Germline assignment: CDR1 MNHEY and CDR2 SVGEGT. The CDR3 covers 14 residues. In nucleotides, the CDR3 is TGTGCCAGCAGTTACTCGATGGGGCCCAATGAGCAGTTCTTC. Translating gives CASSYSMGPNEQFF.